A selection of T cell receptor beta chains follows, all from one sample in a study of vaccination and CD4 T cells after COVID-19. One entry per CDR3 protein results from TCRdb running MiXCR on the PCR reads. The sample contains some 20,000 distinct CDR3 sequences, around 29% of which appear only once. Their antigen targets remain unknown. The sequenced sample was cultured CD4+ T cells from blood. These TCRs come from a human donor with COVID-19. Each CDR3 is given with its conserved first and last residue. Part of the rows lack a size; the others show once, few, many or a class for expanded clones.

TRBV5-6	NA	TRBJ1-5	CASSLVGASNQPQHF
TRBV7-2	few	TRBJ2-3	CASSLAPVSTDTQYF
TRBV19	NA	TRBJ2-3	CASSIPGEGSTDTQYF
TRBV19	NA	TRBJ2-1	CASSVGGYNEQFF
TRBV30	few	TRBJ1-1	CACPAPENTEAFF
TRBV2	NA	TRBJ1-5	CASSGDMGGNQPQHF
TRBV6-2/TRBV6-3	NA	TRBJ2-1	CASGTGTGYNEQFF
TRBV2	few	TRBJ1-6	CASSEGRTSISPLHF
TRBV28	few	TRBJ1-2	CASSLDGQGASFDGYTF
TRBV12-3/TRBV12-4	NA	TRBJ1-1	CASSSRGQGARGTEAFF
TRBV7-8	NA	TRBJ2-5	CASSFSRQETQYF
TRBV7-9	few	TRBJ1-3	CASSLNTAGNTIYF
TRBV5-4	NA	TRBJ1-6	CASSLESGTNSPLHF
TRBV12-3/TRBV12-4	few	TRBJ1-4	CASSYDRSTNEKLFF
TRBV11-2	NA	TRBJ2-5	CASSLVETQYF
TRBV6-1	few	TRBJ1-2	CASSENEYARTSNYGYTF
TRBV24-1	NA	TRBJ1-5	CATSDQKGDQPQHF
TRBV12-3/TRBV12-4	NA	TRBJ2-7	CASSNRDGTYEQYF
TRBV2	few	TRBJ1-6	CASTLEEVRGSSYNSPLHF
TRBV18	NA	TRBJ2-3	CASSPVKAGGPTDTQYF
TRBV5-6	NA	TRBJ1-1	CASSLEGLRWTEAFF
TRBV12-3/TRBV12-4	few	TRBJ1-5	CASSPTGREEQPQHF
TRBV5-4	once	TRBJ2-7	CASSLAWRAFINYEQYF
TRBV5-4	NA	TRBJ2-5	CASSLIGRGGGEETQYF
TRBV5-4	NA	TRBJ1-2	CASSLEVANYGYTF
TRBV6-4	NA	TRBJ2-7	CARQGQGCQQYF
TRBV5-8	NA	TRBJ2-1	CASSLQGRSYNEQFF
TRBV11-2	few	TRBJ1-2	CASTKEQGGRGYTF
TRBV20-1	NA	TRBJ2-4	CSARDPPGGKNIQYF
TRBV7-6	few	TRBJ2-3	CASSSGQVTDTQYF
TRBV10-3	few	TRBJ2-2	CALGDVTGELFF
TRBV19	NA	TRBJ2-3	CASSIVLSADTQYF
TRBV5-8	NA	TRBJ1-1	CASSQTDPKNTEAFF
TRBV30	NA	TRBJ1-1	CAWSPQGGARAFF
TRBV15	few	TRBJ1-5	CATSSDDREGNQPQHF
TRBV7-2	NA	TRBJ2-7	CASSSRQLSYEQYF
TRBV10-3	few	TRBJ2-3	CAILETGSTDTQYF
TRBV20-1	NA	TRBJ2-5	CSARDLRAGRRQETQYF
TRBV20-1	NA	TRBJ2-1	CSAGTSGASSYNEQFF
TRBV7-8	few	TRBJ2-6	CASSRPGQYRSGANVLTF
TRBV6-4	few	TRBJ2-5	CASTGGNEKTGSGGFPQETQYF
TRBV19	few	TRBJ1-2	CASSRGGQNGYTF
TRBV7-3	few	TRBJ2-1	CASSLGSNKGSEQFF
TRBV6-5	NA	TRBJ1-1	CASRYRGENTEAFF
TRBV7-2	few	TRBJ2-5	CASSLMVAGVGETQYF
TRBV12-3/TRBV12-4	NA	TRBJ2-4	CASSLTPGVKNIQYF
TRBV2	few	TRBJ1-1	CASSESGLGMNTEAFF
TRBV20-1	few	TRBJ2-2	CSATDGTGELFF
TRBV20-1	NA	TRBJ2-7	CSARNRGPDEQYF
TRBV5-1	NA	TRBJ1-1	CASSPRVNTEAFF
TRBV2	NA	TRBJ1-1	CASGRVMANTEAFF